This T cell receptor beta chain was captured in a study of patients and donors after allogeneic stem cell transplantation. V was trimmed by 3 bases and J by 14 bases, leaving 25 bases between them. CDR3 length: 16 amino acids. TCRdb passed the RT-PCR reads through MiXCR, listing each CDR3 protein once. The table lists around 170,000 distinct CDR3 sequences, 24% of them singletons. V is TRBV12-3 or TRBV12-4 and J is TRBJ1-4; unclear D gene. The clonotype originates from a human donor who was either an allogeneic HSCT recipient or a stem cell or donor lymphocyte infusion donor (not recorded which). It is not recorded whose cells these are; they may come from a transplant donor. The material sequenced was blood, either unsorted or a sorted T cell fraction (not recorded which). The CDR3 is CASSFIPGDTGERLFF. The CDR3 nucleotides read TGTGCCAGCAGTTTTATCCCCGGAGACACTGGAGAAAGGCTGTTTTTT.